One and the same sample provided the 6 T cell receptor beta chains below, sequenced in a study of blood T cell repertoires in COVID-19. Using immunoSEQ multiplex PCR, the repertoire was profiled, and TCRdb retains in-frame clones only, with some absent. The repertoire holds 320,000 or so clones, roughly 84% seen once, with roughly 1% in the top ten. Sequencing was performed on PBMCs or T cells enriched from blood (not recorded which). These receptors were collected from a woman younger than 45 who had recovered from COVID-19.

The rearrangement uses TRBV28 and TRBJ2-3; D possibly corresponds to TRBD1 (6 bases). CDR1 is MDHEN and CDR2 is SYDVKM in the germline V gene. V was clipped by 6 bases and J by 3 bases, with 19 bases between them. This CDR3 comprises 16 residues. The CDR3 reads CASSIPQGMGTDTQYF. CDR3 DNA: TGTGCCAGCAGCATCCCCCAGGGGATGGGGACAGATACGCAGTATTTT. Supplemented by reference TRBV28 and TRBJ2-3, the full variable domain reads DVKVTQSSRYLVKRTGEKVFLECVQDMDHENMFWYRQDPGLGLRLIYFSYDVKMKEKGDIPEGYSVSREKKERFSLILESASTNQTSMYLCASSIPQGMGTDTQYFGPGTRLTVL.

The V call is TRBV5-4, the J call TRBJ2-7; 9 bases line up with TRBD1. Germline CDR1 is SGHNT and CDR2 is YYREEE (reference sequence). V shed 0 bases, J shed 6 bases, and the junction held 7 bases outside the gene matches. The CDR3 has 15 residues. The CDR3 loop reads CASSLVTGGRAEQYF. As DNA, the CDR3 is TGTGCCAGCAGCTTGGTGACAGGGGGTCGAGCCGAGCAGTACTTC.

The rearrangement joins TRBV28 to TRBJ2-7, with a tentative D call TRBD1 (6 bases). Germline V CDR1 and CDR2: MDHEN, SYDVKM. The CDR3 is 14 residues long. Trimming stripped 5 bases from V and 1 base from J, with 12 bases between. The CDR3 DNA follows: TGTGCCAGCAGTCAACAGGGTGTGTCCTACGAGCAGTACTTC. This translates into CASSQQGVSYEQYF.

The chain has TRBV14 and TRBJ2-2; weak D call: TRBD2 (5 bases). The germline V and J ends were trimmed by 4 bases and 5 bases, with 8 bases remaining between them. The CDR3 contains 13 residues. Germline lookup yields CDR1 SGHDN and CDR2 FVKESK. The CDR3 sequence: CASSPRVTGELFF. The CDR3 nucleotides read TGTGCCAGCAGCCCGCGGGTAACCGGGGAGCTGTTTTTT.

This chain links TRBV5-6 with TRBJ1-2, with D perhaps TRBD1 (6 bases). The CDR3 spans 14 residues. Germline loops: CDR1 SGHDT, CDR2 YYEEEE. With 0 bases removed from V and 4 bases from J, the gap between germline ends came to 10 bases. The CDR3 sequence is CASSLEDRPYGYTF. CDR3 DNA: TGTGCCAGCAGCTTGGAAGACAGGCCCTATGGCTACACCTTC.

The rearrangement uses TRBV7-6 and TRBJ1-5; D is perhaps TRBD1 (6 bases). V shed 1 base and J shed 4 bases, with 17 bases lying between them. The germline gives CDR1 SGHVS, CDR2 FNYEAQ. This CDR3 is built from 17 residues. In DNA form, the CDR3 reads TGTGCCAGCAGCTTAGGGGGTCGACAGGACCTAAATCAGCCCCAGCATTTT. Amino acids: CASSLGGRQDLNQPQHF.